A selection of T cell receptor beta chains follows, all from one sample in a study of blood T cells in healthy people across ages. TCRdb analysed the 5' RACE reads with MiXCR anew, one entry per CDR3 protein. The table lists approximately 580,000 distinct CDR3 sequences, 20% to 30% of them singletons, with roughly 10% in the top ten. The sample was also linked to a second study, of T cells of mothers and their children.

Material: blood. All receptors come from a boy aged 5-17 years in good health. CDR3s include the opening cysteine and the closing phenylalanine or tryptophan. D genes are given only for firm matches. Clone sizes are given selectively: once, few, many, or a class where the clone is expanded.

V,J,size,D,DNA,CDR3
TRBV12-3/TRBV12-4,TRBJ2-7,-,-,TGTGCCAGCAGTCTCCGGGCCTCGGGTGGCCACGAGCAGTACTTC,CASSLRASGGHEQYF
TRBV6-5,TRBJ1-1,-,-,TGTGCCAGCAGTGGGGGGCGGGGGGTTGGGAACACTGAAGCTTTCTTT,CASSGGRGVGNTEAFF
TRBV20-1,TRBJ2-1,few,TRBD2,TGCAGTGCTAGAGCTACCGGGACTAGCGGGGCAAGCTCCTACAATGAGCAGTTCTTC,CSARATGTSGASSYNEQFF
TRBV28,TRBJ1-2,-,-,TGTGCCAGCAGTTTTAAAGTGAGGAGGGGAGATGGCTACACCTTC,CASSFKVRRGDGYTF
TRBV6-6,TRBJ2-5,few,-,TGTGCCAGCAGTTACTGGGGGGGCTTTGGGGAGACCCAGTACTTC,CASSYWGGFGETQYF
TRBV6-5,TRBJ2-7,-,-,TGTGCCAGCAGTTACGGGCAGGGAGGCTACGAGCAGTACTTC,CASSYGQGGYEQYF
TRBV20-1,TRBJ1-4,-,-,TGCAGTGCTAGACCCCGGACAGCTGAAAAACTGTTTTTT,CSARPRTAEKLFF
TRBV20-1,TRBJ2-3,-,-,TGCAGTGCCCACGGGTGGGCTCCAGATACGCAGTATTTT,CSAHGWAPDTQYF
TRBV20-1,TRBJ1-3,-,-,TGCAGTGCTCGCTCAATAGTCTCCGGAAACACCATATATTTT,CSARSIVSGNTIYF
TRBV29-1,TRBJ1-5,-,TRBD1,TGCAGCGTTGGGGCAGGGGGCTACAATCAGCCCCAGCATTTT,CSVGAGGYNQPQHF
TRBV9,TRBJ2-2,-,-,TGTGCCAGCAGCGTAGGTACAGTTTATAACACCGGGGAGCTGTTTTTT,CASSVGTVYNTGELFF
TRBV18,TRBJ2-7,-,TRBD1,TGTGCCAGCTCACTCGGGACAGGGGATCTCGAGCAGTACTTC,CASSLGTGDLEQYF
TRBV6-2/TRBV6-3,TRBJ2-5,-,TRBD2,TGTGCCAGCAGTTCCCCTAGCGGAATTCAAGAGACCCAGTACTTC,CASSSPSGIQETQYF
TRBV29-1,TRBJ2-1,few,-,TGCAGCGTTTTCGTTGTTGTCGCTGAGCAGTTCTTC,CSVFVVVAEQFF
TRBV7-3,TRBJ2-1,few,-,TGTGCCAGCAGCTTAAGTAGAGCGCGGCGGAGGTCGAATGAGCAGTTCTTC,CASSLSRARRRSNEQFF
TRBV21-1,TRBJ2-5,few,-,TGTGCCAGCAGCAAGGAAACAGGGGTCCTCCAAGAGACCCAGTACTTC,CASSKETGVLQETQYF
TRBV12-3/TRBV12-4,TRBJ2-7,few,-,TGTGCCAGCAGTTTCGGAGGGGGCACCTACGAGCAGTACTTC,CASSFGGGTYEQYF
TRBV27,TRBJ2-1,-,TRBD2,TGTGCCAGCAGGGATAGCGGGGGGGCTAAGGTCTTC,CASRDSGGAKVF
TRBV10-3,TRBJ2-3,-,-,TGTGCCATCAGTGAGTCGCATAGGGATACGCAGTATTTT,CAISESHRDTQYF
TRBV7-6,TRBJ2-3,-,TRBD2,TGTGCCAGCAGCGGCGGGCGGGAGCAAGATACGCAGTATTTT,CASSGGREQDTQYF
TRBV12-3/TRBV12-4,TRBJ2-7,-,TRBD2,TGTGCCAGCACCCCCTCGGGGGGAAATTACGAGCAGTACTTC,CASTPSGGNYEQYF
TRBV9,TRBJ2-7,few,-,TGTGCCAGCAGCGGCCTAATGGGACGCGGGATCTACGAGCAGTACTTC,CASSGLMGRGIYEQYF
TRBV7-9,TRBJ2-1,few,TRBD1,TGTGTCAGCACCCCAGGGGGAAGGAATGAGCAGTTCTTC,CVSTPGGRNEQFF
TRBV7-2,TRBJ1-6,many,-,TGTGCCAGCAGCTTAGCCGGGACCTTCTATAATTCACCCCTCCACTTT,CASSLAGTFYNSPLHF
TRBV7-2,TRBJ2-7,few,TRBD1,TGTGCCAGCAGCTTAGAGACAGGGGGCAAGTACGAGCAGTACTTC,CASSLETGGKYEQYF
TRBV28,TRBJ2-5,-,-,TGTGCCAGCGGACGACAGGTTGGACAAGAGACCCAGTACTTC,CASGRQVGQETQYF
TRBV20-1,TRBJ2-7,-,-,TGCAGTGCTAGAAACCGGGACTACGAGCAGTACTTC,CSARNRDYEQYF
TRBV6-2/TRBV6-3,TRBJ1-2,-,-,TGTGGCACAGCTCGGAAGTTTCAAGGCTACACCTTC,CGTARKFQGYTF
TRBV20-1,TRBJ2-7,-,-,TGCAGTGCTAGAGATCGGGACGGTTACTACGAGCAGTACTTC,CSARDRDGYYEQYF
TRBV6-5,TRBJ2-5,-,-,TGTGCCAGCAGTTACTCGTGTTGCCAGGGGAGATCGGACCTACAAGAGACCCAGTACTTC,CASSYSCCQGRSDLQETQYF
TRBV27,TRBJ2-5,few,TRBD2,TGTGCCAGCAGTCCCCGGCTAGCGGGACCGGAAGAGACCCAGTACTTC,CASSPRLAGPEETQYF
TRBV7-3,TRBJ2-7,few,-,TGTGCCAGCAGCCCTACACCGGGACTTCCCTACGAGCAGTACTTC,CASSPTPGLPYEQYF
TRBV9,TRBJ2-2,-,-,TGTGCCAGCAGCACAAGGGGGGACCCGAACACCGGGGAGCTGTTTTTT,CASSTRGDPNTGELFF
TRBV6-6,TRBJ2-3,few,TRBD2,TGTGCCAGCAGCCGGGGACTAGCGGGTAGGACAGATACGCAGTATTTT,CASSRGLAGRTDTQYF
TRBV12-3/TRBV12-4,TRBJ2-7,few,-,TGTGCCAGCAGTGAGGGGACGGCAACCTACGAGCAGTACTTC,CASSEGTATYEQYF
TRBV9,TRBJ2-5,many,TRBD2,TGTGCCAGCAGCTCGAGACTAGCGGGGGTGGAGTTCTTC,CASSSRLAGVEFF
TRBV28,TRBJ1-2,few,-,TGTGCCAGCAGCCCGAACAGGGATGTCTATGGCTACACCTTC,CASSPNRDVYGYTF
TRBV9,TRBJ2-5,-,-,TGTGCCAGCAGCGTGGGTATAGGAGGAGGGGAGACCCAGTACTTC,CASSVGIGGGETQYF
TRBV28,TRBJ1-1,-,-,TGTGCCAGCAGTTTACCCGGCCAGGGGGCTTTCTTT,CASSLPGQGAFF
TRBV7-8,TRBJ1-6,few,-,TGTGCCAGCAGCTTAGTAAGCAATTCACCCCTCCACTTT,CASSLVSNSPLHF
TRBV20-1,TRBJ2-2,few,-,TGCAGTGCTACAGGGTTTAGCAACACCGGGGAGCTGTTTTTT,CSATGFSNTGELFF
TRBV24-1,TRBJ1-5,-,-,TGTGCCACCAGTGTAGGAGGAATTAGCAATCAGCCCCAGCATTTT,CATSVGGISNQPQHF
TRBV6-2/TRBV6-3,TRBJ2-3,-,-,TGTGCCAGCAGTTATCCGGTCACAGATACGCAGTATTTT,CASSYPVTDTQYF
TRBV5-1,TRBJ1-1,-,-,TGCGCCAGCAGCTTGGTAGGGGGGGTCCCGAGCCTTGAAGCTTTCTTT,CASSLVGGVPSLEAFF
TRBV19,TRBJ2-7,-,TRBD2,TGTGCCAGTCGGACTAGCGGGGGCTCCTACGAGCAGTACTTC,CASRTSGGSYEQYF
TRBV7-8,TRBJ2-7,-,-,TGTGCCAGCAGCGCCAAGCGGATCTCCTACGAGCAGTACTTC,CASSAKRISYEQYF
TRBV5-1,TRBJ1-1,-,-,TGCGCCAGCAGCCTCCAAGGGTCAGCTAACACTGAAGCTTTCTTT,CASSLQGSANTEAFF
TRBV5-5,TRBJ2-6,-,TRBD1,TGTGCCAGCAGCTTAAGAACGGGACAGGGGGCGGCTGGGGCCAACGTCCTGACTTTC,CASSLRTGQGAAGANVLTF
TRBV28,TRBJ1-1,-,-,TGTGCCAGCAGTCCCCTATTTGACGGGCCGAACACTGAAGCTTTCTTT,CASSPLFDGPNTEAFF
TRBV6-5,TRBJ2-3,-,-,TGTGCCAGCACCCCAGGCGGCGGCCACACAGATACGCAGTATTTT,CASTPGGGHTDTQYF
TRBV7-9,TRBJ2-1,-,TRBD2,TGTGCCAGCAGCTTGTCGACCGGGACTATTGCGAATGAGCAGTTCTTC,CASSLSTGTIANEQFF
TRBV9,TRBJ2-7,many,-,TGTGCCAGCAGCCCGAGCCCGGGGGCAACTTACGAGCAGTACTTC,CASSPSPGATYEQYF
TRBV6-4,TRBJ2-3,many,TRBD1,TGTGCCAGCAGTGAGGGACAGGGGGCAGATACGCAGTATTTT,CASSEGQGADTQYF
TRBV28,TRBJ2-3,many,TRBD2,TGTGCCAGCAGTCAGGACCAGGAGCGGGAGCTCTTTGATACGCAGTATTTT,CASSQDQERELFDTQYF